This T cell receptor (beta chain) comes out of a study of T cell changes during pregnancy in multiple sclerosis. Some clones are missing from TCRdb's copy, which holds only in-frame ones; the method was immunoSEQ multiplex PCR. The sample carries approximately 58,000 clones, roughly 92% recorded once. Germline CDR1 SQVTM, CDR2 ANQGSEA. Trimming removed 6 bases from V and 6 bases from J, with 8 bases in between. The CDR3 has 11 residues. The chain joins TRBV29-1 to TRBJ2-2; tentative D call: TRBD2 (6 bases). The sequence came from a female donor with multiple sclerosis, enrolled in a pregnancy study. Sequenced here: peripheral blood, sampled in the second trimester of pregnancy. The CDR3 loop is CSVGGAGELFF. The CDR3 DNA sequence: TGCAGCGTCGGGGGAGCCGGGGAGCTGTTTTTT.